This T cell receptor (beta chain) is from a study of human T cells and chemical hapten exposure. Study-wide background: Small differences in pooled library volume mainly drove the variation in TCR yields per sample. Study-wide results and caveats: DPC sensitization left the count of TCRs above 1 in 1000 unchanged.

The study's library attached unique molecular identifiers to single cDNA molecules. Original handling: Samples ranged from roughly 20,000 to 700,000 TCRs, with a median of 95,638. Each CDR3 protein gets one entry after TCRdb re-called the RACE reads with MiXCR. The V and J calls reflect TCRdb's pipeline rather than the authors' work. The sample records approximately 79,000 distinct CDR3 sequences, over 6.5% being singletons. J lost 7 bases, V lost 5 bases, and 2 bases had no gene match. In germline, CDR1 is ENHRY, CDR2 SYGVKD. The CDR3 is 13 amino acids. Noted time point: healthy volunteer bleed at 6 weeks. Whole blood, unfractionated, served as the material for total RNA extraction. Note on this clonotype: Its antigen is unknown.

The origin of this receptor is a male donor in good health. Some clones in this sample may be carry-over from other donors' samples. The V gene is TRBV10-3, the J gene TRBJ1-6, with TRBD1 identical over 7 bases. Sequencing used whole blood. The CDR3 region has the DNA TGTGCCATCAGTAGGGACAGCAATTCACCCCTCCACTTT. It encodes CAISRDSNSPLHF.